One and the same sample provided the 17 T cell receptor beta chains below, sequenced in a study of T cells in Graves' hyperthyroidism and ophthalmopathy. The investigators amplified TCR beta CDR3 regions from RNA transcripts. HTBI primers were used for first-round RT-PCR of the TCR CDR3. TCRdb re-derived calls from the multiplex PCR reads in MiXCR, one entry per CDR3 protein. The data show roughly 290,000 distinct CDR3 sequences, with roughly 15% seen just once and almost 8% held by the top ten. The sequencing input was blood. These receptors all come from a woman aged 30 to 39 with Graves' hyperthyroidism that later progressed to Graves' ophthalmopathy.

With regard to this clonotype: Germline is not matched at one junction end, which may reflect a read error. The CDR3, as DNA: TGTGTCAGTAGTCCCAGACAGGGAAGCACAGATACGCAGTATTTT. Translation: CVSSPRQGSTDTQYF. The chain uses TRBV19 and TRBJ2-3, with 7 bases identical to TRBD1. Germline lookup yields CDR1 LNHDA and CDR2 SQIVND (reference sequence). The CDR3 consists of 15 residues.

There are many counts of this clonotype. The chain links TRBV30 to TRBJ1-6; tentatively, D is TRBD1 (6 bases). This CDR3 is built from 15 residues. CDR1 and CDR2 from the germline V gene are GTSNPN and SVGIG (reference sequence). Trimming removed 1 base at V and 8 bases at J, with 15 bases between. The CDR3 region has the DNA TGTGCCTGGAGTGGACTCTCCCCAGGGGATTCACCCCTCCACTTT. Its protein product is CAWSGLSPGDSPLHF.

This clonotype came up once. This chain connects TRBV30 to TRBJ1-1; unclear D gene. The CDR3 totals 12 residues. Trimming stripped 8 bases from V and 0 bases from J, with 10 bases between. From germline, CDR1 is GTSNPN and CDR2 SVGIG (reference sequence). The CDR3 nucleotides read TGTGCCCGTTCGGGTTTGAACACTGAAGCTTTCTTT. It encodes CARSGLNTEAFF.

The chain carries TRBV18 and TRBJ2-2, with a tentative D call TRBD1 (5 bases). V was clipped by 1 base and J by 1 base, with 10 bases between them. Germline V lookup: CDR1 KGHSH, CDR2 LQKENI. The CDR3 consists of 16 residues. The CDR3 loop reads CASSPQGLRNTGELFF. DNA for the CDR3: TGTGCCAGCTCACCACAGGGGTTGAGGAACACCGGGGAGCTGTTTTTT.

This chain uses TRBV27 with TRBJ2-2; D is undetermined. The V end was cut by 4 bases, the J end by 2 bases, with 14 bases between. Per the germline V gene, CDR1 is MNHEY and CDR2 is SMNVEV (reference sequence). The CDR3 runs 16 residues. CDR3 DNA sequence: TGTGCCAGCAGTTCCCCCCTAGGACCCAACACCGGGGAGCTGTTTTTT. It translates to CASSSPLGPNTGELFF.

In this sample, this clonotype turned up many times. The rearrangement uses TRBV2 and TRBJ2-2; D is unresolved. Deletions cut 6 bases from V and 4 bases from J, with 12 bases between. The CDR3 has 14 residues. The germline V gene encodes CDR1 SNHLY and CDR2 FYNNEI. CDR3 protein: CASRGTRTTGELFF. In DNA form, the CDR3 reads TGTGCCAGCAGGGGTACACGGACCACCGGGGAGCTGTTTTTT.

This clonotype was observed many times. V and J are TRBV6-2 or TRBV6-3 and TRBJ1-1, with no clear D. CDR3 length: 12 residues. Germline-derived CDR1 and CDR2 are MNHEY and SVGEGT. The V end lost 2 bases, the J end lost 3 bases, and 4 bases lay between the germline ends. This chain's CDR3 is CASSYGHTEAFF. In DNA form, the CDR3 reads TGTGCCAGCAGTTACGGGCACACTGAAGCTTTCTTT.

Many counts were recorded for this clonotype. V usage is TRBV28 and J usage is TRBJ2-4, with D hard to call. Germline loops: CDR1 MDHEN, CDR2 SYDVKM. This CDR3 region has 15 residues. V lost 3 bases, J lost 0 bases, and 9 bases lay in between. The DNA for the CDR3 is TGTGCCAGCAGTTTTGGCACACTAGCCAAAAACATTCAGTACTTC. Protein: CASSFGTLAKNIQYF.

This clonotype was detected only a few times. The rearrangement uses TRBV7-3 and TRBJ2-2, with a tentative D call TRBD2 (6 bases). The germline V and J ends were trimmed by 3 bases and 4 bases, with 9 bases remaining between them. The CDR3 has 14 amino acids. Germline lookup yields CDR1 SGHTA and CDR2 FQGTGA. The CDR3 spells CASSFLEGTGELFF. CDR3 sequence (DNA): TGTGCCAGCAGCTTTTTGGAGGGCACCGGGGAGCTGTTTTTT. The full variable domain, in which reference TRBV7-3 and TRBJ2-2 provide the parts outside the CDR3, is GAGVSQTPSNKVTEKGKYVELRCDPISGHTALYWYRQSLGQGPEFLIYFQGTGAADDSGLPNDRFFAVRPEGSVSTLKIQRTERGDSAVYLCASSFLEGTGELFFGEGSRLTVL.

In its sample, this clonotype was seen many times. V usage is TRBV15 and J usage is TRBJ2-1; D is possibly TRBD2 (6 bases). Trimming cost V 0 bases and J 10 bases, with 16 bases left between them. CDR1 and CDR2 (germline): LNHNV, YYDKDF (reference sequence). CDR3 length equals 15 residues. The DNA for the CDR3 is TGTGCCACCAGCAGAGAGAATAGTGCGGGGTCAGAGCAGTTCTTC. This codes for CATSRENSAGSEQFF.

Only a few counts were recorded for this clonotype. The CDR3 sequence: CAWSLPPRSGGLAGGAGTDTQYF. For the CDR3, the DNA is TGTGCCTGGAGTCTCCCCCCTAGGTCAGGGGGACTAGCGGGAGGGGCTGGCACAGATACGCAGTATTTT. The chain uses TRBV30 and TRBJ2-3; 16 nucleotides line up with TRBD2. The CDR3 consists of 23 residues. Germline-derived CDR1 and CDR2 are GTSNPN and SVGIG (reference sequence). V dropped 2 bases and J dropped 1; count of bases not matched to a gene: 21.

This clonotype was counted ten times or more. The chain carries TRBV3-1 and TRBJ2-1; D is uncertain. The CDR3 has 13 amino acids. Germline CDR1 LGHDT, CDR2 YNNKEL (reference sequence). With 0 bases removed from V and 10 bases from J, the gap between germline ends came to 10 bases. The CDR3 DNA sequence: TGTGCCAGCAGCCAAGACCCCTCTAGGGAGCAGTTCTTC. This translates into CASSQDPSREQFF.

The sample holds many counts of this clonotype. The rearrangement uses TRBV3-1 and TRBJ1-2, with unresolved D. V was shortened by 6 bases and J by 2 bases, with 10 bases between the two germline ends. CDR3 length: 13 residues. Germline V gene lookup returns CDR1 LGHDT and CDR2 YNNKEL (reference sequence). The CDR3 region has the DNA TGTGCCAGCAGACCGGACGGCAACTATGGCTACACCTTC. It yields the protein CASRPDGNYGYTF.

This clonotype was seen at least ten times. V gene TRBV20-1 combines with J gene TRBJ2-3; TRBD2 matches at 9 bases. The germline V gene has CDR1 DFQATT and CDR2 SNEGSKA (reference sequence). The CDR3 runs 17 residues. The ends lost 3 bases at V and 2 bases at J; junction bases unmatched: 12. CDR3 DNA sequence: TGCAGTGCTAGTTCGGTAGCGGGAGTGGCTTCCACAGATACGCAGTATTTT. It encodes CSASSVAGVASTDTQYF.

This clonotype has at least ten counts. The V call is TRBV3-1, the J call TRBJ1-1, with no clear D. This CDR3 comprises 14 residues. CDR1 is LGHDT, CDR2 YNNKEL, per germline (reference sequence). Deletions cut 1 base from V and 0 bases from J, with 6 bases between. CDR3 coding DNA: TGTGCCAGCAGCCAAGGCCCGATGAACACTGAAGCTTTCTTT. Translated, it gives CASSQGPMNTEAFF.

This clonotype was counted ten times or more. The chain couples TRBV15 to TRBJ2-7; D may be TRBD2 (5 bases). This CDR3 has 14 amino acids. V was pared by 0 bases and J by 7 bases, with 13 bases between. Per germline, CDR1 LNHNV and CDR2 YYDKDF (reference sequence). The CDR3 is CATSRDLLVGEQYF. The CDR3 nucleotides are TGTGCCACCAGCAGAGATCTACTAGTCGGTGAGCAGTACTTC.

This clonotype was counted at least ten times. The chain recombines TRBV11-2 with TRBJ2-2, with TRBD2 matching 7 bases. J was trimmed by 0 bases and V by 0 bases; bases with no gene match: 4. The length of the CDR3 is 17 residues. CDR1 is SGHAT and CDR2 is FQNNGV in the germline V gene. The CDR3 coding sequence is TGTGCCAGCAGCTTAGACTGGGGGAGGGCGAACACCGGGGAGCTGTTTTTT. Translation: CASSLDWGRANTGELFF.